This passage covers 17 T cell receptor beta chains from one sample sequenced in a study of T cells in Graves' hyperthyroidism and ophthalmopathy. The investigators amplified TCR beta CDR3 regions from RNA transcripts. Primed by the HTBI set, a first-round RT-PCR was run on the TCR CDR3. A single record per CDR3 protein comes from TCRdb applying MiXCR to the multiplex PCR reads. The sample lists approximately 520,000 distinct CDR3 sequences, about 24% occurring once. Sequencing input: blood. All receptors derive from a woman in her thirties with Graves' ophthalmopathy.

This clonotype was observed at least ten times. This chain's CDR3 is CASSPDSIGETQYF. For the CDR3, the DNA is TGTGCCAGCAGCCCGGACAGTATTGGAGAGACCCAGTACTTC. V usage is TRBV12-3 or TRBV12-4 and J usage is TRBJ2-5; weak D call: TRBD1 (6 bases). Trimming left V 6 bases short and J 4 bases short, with 15 bases between. This CDR3 contains 14 residues.

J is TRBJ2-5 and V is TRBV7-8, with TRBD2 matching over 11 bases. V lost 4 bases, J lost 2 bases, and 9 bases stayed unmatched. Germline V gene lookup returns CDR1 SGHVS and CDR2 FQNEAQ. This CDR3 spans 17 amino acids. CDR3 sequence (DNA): TGTGCCAGCAGCTATCGACGACTAGCGGGGTCACAAGAGACCCAGTACTTC. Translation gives CASSYRRLAGSQETQYF.

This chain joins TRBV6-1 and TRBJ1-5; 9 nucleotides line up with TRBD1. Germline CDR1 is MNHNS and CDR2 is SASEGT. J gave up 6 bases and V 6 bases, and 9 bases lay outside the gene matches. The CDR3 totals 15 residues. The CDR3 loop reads CASRLRGQGPQPQHF. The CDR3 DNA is TGTGCCAGCAGACTCCGGGGACAGGGTCCTCAGCCCCAGCATTTT.

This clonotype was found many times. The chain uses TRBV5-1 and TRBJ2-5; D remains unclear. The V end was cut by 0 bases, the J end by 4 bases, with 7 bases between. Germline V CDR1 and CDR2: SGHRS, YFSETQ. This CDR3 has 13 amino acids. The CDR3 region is CASSLGQRETQYF. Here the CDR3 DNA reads TGCGCCAGCAGCTTGGGGCAACGAGAGACCCAGTACTTC.

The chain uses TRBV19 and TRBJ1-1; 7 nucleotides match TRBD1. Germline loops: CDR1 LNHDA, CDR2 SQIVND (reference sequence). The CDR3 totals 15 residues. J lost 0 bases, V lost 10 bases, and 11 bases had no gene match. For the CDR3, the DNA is TGTGCCATTACCCTTACCGGGACAGTGAACACTGAAGCTTTCTTT. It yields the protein CAITLTGTVNTEAFF.

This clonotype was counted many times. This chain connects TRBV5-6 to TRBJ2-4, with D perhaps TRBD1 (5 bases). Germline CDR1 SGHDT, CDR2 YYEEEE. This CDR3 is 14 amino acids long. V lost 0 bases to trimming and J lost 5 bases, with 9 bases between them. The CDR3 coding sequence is TGTGCCAGCAGCTTGGGACAGCCTCAAAACATTCAGTACTTC. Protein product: CASSLGQPQNIQYF.

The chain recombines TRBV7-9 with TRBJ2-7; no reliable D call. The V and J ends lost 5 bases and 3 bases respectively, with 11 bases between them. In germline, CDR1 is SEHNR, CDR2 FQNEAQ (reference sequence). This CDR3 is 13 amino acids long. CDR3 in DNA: TGTGCCAGCAGCCCTCCGGAAAGCTACGAGCAGTACTTC. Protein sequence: CASSPPESYEQYF.

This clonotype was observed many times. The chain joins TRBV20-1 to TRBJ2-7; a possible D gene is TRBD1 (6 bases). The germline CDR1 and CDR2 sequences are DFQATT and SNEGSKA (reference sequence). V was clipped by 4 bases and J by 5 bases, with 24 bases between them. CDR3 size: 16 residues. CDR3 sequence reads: CSATDSDSPGSDEQYF. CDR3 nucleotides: TGCAGTGCTACTGACTCGGACAGCCCAGGATCCGACGAGCAGTACTTC.

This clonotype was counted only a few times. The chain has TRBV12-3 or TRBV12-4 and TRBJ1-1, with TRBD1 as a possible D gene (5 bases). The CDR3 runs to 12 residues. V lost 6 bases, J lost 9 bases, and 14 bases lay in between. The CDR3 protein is CASRWGEGKAFF. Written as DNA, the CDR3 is TGTGCCAGCAGATGGGGGGAGGGCAAAGCTTTCTTT.

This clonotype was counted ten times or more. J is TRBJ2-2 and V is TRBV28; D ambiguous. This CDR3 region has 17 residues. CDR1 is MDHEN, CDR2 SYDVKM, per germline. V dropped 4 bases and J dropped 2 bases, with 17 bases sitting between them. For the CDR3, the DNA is TGTGCCAGCAGTTCTATGGGCAGTGAAGATAACACCGGGGAGCTGTTTTTT. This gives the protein CASSSMGSEDNTGELFF.

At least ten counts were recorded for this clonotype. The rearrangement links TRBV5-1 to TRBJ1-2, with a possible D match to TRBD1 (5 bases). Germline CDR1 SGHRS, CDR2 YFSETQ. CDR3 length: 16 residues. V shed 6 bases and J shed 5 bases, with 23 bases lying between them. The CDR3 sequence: CASTLTDPADPYGYTF. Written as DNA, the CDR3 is TGCGCCAGCACCCTGACAGACCCCGCTGATCCATATGGCTACACCTTC.

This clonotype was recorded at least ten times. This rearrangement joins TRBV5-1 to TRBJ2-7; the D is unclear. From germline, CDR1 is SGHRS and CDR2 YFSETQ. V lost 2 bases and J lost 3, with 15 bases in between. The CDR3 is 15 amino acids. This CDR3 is CASSFRRNKDYEQYF. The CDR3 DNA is TGCGCCAGCAGCTTCCGACGGAATAAAGACTACGAGCAGTACTTC. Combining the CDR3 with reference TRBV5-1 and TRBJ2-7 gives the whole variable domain KAGVTQTPRYLIKTRGQQVTLSCSPISGHRSVSWYQQTPGQGLQFLFEYFSETQRNKGNFPGRFSGRQFSNSRSEMNVSTLELGDSALYLCASSFRRNKDYEQYFGPGTRLTVT.

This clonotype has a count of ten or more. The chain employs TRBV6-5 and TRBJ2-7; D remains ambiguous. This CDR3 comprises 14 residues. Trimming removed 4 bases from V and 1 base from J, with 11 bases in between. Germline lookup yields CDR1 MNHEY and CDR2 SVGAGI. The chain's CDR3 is CASSFSRSSYEQYF. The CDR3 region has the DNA TGTGCCAGCAGTTTCTCCCGGAGTTCCTACGAGCAGTACTTC.

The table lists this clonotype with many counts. The CDR3 nucleotides are TGTGCCAGCAGTTGGAGGACTAGCGGATATATCTACACCGGGGAGCTGTTTTTT. Translated, it gives CASSWRTSGYIYTGELFF. This sequence joins TRBV6-2 or TRBV6-3 and TRBJ2-2; 10 bases align to TRBD2. Germline V gene sequence: CDR1 MNHEY, CDR2 SVGEGT. The ends lost 4 bases at V and 3 bases at J; junction bases unmatched: 11. The CDR3 has 18 amino acids.

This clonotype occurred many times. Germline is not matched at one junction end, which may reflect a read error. The CDR3 DNA sequence: TGTGCCAGCAGCTATAGCGGGGGGCCCCTCTACGAACAGTACTTC. Translation: CASSYSGGPLYEQYF. The V call is TRBV12-3 or TRBV12-4, the J call TRBJ2-7; the match to TRBD2 covers 10 bases. CDR3 length equals 15 residues.

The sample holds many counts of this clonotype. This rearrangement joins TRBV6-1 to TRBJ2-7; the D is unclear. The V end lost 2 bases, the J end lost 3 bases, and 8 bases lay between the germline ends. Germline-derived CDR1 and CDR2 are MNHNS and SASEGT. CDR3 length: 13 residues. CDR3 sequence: CASSEFHRYEQYF. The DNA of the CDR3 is TGTGCCAGCAGTGAATTCCATCGCTACGAGCAGTACTTC.

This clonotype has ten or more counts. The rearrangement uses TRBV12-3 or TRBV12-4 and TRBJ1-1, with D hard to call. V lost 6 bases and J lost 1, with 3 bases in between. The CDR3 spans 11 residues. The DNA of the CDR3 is TGTGCCAGCAGGGCGAACACTGAAGCTTTCTTT. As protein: CASRANTEAFF.